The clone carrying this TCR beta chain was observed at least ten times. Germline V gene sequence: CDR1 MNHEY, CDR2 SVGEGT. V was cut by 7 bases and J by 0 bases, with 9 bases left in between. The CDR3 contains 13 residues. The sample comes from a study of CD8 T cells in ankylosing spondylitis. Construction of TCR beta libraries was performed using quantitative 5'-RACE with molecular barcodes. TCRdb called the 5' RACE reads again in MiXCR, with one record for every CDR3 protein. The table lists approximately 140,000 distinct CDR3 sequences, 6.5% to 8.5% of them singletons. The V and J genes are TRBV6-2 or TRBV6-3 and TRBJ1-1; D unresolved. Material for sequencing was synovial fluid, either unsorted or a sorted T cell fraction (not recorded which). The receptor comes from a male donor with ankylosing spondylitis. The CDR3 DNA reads TGTGCCAGCACGGAAGTTATGAACACTGAAGCTTTCTTT. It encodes CASTEVMNTEAFF.